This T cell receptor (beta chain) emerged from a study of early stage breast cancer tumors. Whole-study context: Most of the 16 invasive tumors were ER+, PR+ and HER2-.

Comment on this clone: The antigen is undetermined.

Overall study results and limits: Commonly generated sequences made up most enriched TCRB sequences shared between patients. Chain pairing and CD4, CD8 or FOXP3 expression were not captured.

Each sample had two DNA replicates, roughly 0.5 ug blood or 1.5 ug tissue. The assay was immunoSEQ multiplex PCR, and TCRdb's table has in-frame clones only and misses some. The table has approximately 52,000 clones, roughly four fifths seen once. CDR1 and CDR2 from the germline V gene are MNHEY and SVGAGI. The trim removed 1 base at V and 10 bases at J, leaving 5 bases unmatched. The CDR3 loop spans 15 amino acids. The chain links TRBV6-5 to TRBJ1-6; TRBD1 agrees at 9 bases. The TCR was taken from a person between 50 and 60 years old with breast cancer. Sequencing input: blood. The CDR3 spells CASSYLDRGDSPLHF. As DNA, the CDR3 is TGTGCCAGCAGTTACTTGGACAGGGGAGACTCACCCCTCCACTTT.